Following are 29 T cell receptor beta chains from one sample sequenced in a study of blood T cell repertoires in COVID-19. The assay was immunoSEQ multiplex PCR, and TCRdb's table has in-frame clones only and misses some. The table includes a few hundred thousand clones, more than 85% detected once. Sequencing was carried out using PBMCs or T cells enriched from blood (not recorded which). Receptor source: a woman aged 25-40 years who had recovered from COVID-19.

This chain uses TRBV4-1 with TRBJ2-7; TRBD2 agrees at 7 bases. Germline lookup yields CDR1 MGHRA and CDR2 YSYEKL. V was clipped by 1 base and J by 0 bases; unmatched bases: 6. There are 16 residues in the CDR3. CDR3 loop: CASSQAASGFSYEQYF. Written as DNA, the CDR3 is TGCGCCAGCAGCCAAGCGGCTAGCGGATTCTCCTACGAGCAGTACTTC.

This clone has just a few counts. This chain connects TRBV6-2 or TRBV6-3 to TRBJ2-7, with 9 positions matching TRBD2. This CDR3 is 13 amino acids long. In germline, CDR1 is MNHEY, CDR2 SVGEGT. The J segment lost 9 bases and the V segment lost 5 bases, leaving 8 bases of the junction unmatched. The CDR3 sequence is CASSRLTSGRQYF. The CDR3 DNA follows: TGTGCCAGCAGTCGACTGACTAGCGGTCGGCAGTACTTC.

This sequence joins TRBV5-1 and TRBJ1-3; 9 bases line up with TRBD1. Germline V gives CDR1 SGHRS, CDR2 YFSETQ. The CDR3 spans 13 residues. J lost 8 bases, V lost 4 bases, and 4 bases had no gene match. DNA of the CDR3: TGCGCCAGCAGCGCGGACAGGGGACACACCATATATTTT. Amino acids: CASSADRGHTIYF.

V is TRBV5-1 and J is TRBJ2-7; TRBD2 agrees at 9 bases. Trimming removed 0 bases from V and 3 bases from J; junction bases left unmatched: 7. This CDR3 comprises 16 residues. Germline values: CDR1 SGHRS, CDR2 YFSETQ. The CDR3 reads CASSLGRTSASYEQYF. The DNA for the CDR3 is TGCGCCAGCAGCTTGGGTCGGACTAGCGCTAGCTACGAGCAGTACTTC.

The chain has TRBV24-1 and TRBJ2-4, with 8 bases lining up with TRBD1. Germline-derived CDR1 and CDR2 are KGHDR and SFDVKD. With V trimmed by 5 bases and J by 7 bases, 6 bases remained unmatched. The CDR3 covers 14 residues. The CDR3 region is CATSAAGGANIQYF. CDR3 nucleotides: TGTGCCACCAGTGCGGCAGGGGGCGCGAACATTCAGTACTTC.

V and J are TRBV4-1 and TRBJ2-2, with 7 bases matching TRBD2. This CDR3 region has 16 residues. J gave up 4 bases and V 0 bases, and 5 bases lay outside the gene matches. Germline assignment: CDR1 MGHRA and CDR2 YSYEKL. CDR3 DNA sequence: TGCGCCAGCAGCCAAGATGGGGGAGGGTTCACCGGGGAGCTGTTTTTT. It codes for CASSQDGGGFTGELFF.

This clone has a single count. The rearrangement links TRBV19 to TRBJ2-7, with a weak D call TRBD2 (6 bases). Trimming removed 8 bases from V and 1 base from J, with 12 bases in between. There are 13 residues in the CDR3. Germline loops: CDR1 LNHDA, CDR2 SQIVND (reference sequence). The CDR3 DNA follows: TGTGCCAGTCGGCGGGCGGGGTCCTACGAGCAGTACTTC. Protein product: CASRRAGSYEQYF.

The J gene is TRBJ1-5, the V gene TRBV19; D is uncertain. The germline gives CDR1 LNHDA, CDR2 SQIVND (reference sequence). V was shortened by 6 bases and J by 1 base, with 19 bases between the two germline ends. The CDR3 has 17 residues. CDR3 sequence (DNA): TGTGCCAGTAGAGAAGGTACGAGGGTTGTAAGCAATCAGCCCCAGCATTTT. Amino acids: CASREGTRVVSNQPQHF.

The chain combines TRBV7-9 with TRBJ2-2; possible D gene TRBD1, 5 bases. The CDR3 extends over 15 amino acids. CDR1 and CDR2 from the germline V gene are SEHNR and FQNEAQ (reference sequence). V dropped 5 bases and J dropped 6 bases, with 16 bases sitting between them. CDR3 residues: CASSQAPGNPGELFF. CDR3 DNA sequence: TGTGCCAGCAGCCAAGCGCCAGGGAATCCCGGGGAGCTGTTTTTT. Together with reference TRBV7-9 and TRBJ2-2, the CDR3 gives the full variable domain: DTGVSQNPRHKITKRGQNVTFRCDPISEHNRLYWYRQTLGQGPEFLTYFQNEAQLEKSRLLSDRFSAERPKGSFSTLEIQRTEQGDSAMYLCASSQAPGNPGELFFGEGSRLTVL.

V gene TRBV6-5 combines with J gene TRBJ2-7; 8 nucleotides match TRBD1. This CDR3 region has 13 residues. Germline V CDR1 and CDR2: MNHEY, SVGAGI. With V trimmed by 5 bases and J by 7 bases, 7 bases remained unmatched. The CDR3 loop reads CASSRTGRGEQYF. In DNA form, the CDR3 reads TGTGCCAGCAGTCGGACAGGGCGCGGAGAGCAGTACTTC.

The chain links TRBV6-2 or TRBV6-3 to TRBJ2-7; 8 bases match TRBD2. Germline values: CDR1 MNHEY, CDR2 SVGEGT. J lost 6 bases, V lost 6 bases, and 13 bases had no gene match. The CDR3 has 15 amino acids. CDR3 region: CASSLRGAGLSEQYF. The CDR3 DNA follows: TGTGCCAGCAGCTTGCGGGGGGCAGGGTTAAGCGAGCAGTACTTC.

The chain has TRBV4-1 and TRBJ2-3, with TRBD2 matching over 10 bases. The trim removed 6 bases at V and 6 bases at J, leaving 6 bases unmatched. This CDR3 has 14 amino acids. The germline V gene has CDR1 MGHRA and CDR2 YSYEKL. In nucleotides, the CDR3 is TGCGCCAGCAGTAGACTAGCGGGTACCGATACGCAGTATTTT. Translated: CASSRLAGTDTQYF.

This chain uses TRBV7-2 with TRBJ1-5; no firm D call. The ends were cut back, 1 base at V and 7 bases at J, with 8 bases in the middle. Germline CDR1 SGHTA, CDR2 FQGNSA. This CDR3 contains 13 residues. CDR3 coding DNA: TGTGCCAGCAGCTTAGTTCCGGGACAGCCCCAGCATTTT. This gives the protein CASSLVPGQPQHF.

The rearrangement joins TRBV6-1 to TRBJ1-5; a weak D match, TRBD1 (5 bases). V gave up 1 base and J gave up 7 bases, with 8 bases separating them. The CDR3 spans 13 residues. The germline V gene encodes CDR1 MNHNS and CDR2 SASEGT. The chain's CDR3 is CASSEGGTQPQHF. Here the CDR3 DNA reads TGTGCCAGCAGTGAAGGGGGCACGCAGCCCCAGCATTTT.

The V call is TRBV6-1, the J call TRBJ2-1; TRBD2 agrees at 7 bases. V was pared by 2 bases and J by 9 bases, with 1 base of the junction left unmatched. Germline V CDR1 and CDR2: MNHNS, SASEGT. The CDR3 length is 12 residues. CDR3 in DNA: TGTGCCAGCAGTGAATGGGGGGGTGAGCAGTTCTTC. Amino acid sequence: CASSEWGGEQFF.

The chain links TRBV3-1 (or the pseudogene TRBV3-2) to TRBJ2-3; D might be TRBD1 (6 bases). The CDR3 sequence is 15 residues long. V was pared by 4 bases and J by 5 bases, with 16 bases between. Germline V gene sequence: CDR1 LGHDT, CDR2 YNNKEL (reference sequence). The DNA of the CDR3 is TGTGCCAGCAGCCCCAGGGGCATCCTCAGAGATACGCAGTATTTT. Amino acid sequence: CASSPRGILRDTQYF.

The rearrangement uses TRBV7-8 and TRBJ1-5, with D possibly being TRBD1 (5 bases). CDR1 is SGHVS, CDR2 FQNEAQ, per germline. Between the trimmed V and J ends, which lost 1 base and 0 bases, there was a span of 19 bases. This CDR3 is built from 19 residues. CDR3 region: CASSLDRQGLEGSNQPQHF. CDR3 sequence (DNA): TGTGCCAGCAGCTTAGACCGGCAGGGATTAGAAGGTAGCAATCAGCCCCAGCATTTT.

The chain joins TRBV6-2 or TRBV6-3 to TRBJ2-7, with 8 bases aligning to TRBD2. This CDR3 region has 11 residues. V lost 5 bases, J lost 12 bases, and 6 bases stayed unmatched. Germline loops: CDR1 MNHEY, CDR2 SVGEGT. The CDR3, as DNA: TGTGCCAGCAGTAGAGCGGGAGCGGTGTACTTC. This codes for CASSRAGAVYF.

This rearrangement joins TRBV28 to TRBJ1-4, with D possibly being TRBD1 (6 bases). Germline loops: CDR1 MDHEN, CDR2 SYDVKM. Trimming took 5 bases from V and 4 from J, leaving 20 bases between them. The CDR3 runs 17 residues. The CDR3 here is CASSPTTRTDYNEKLFF. The CDR3 nucleotides read TGTGCCAGCAGTCCAACCACCAGGACAGACTATAATGAAAAACTGTTTTTT. Drawing the rest from reference TRBV28 and TRBJ1-4, the complete variable domain is DVKVTQSSRYLVKRTGEKVFLECVQDMDHENMFWYRQDPGLGLRLIYFSYDVKMKEKGDIPEGYSVSREKKERFSLILESASTNQTSMYLCASSPTTRTDYNEKLFFGSGTQLSVL.

This chain joins TRBV12-5 and TRBJ2-1; D might be TRBD2 (5 bases). This CDR3 has 12 amino acids. Germline CDR1 and CDR2: LGHNT and FRNRAP. The V gene lost 5 bases and the J gene lost 7 bases, with 9 bases spanning the gap. CDR3 amino acids: CASGRGWNEQFF. The CDR3 DNA follows: TGTGCTAGTGGTCGGGGATGGAATGAGCAGTTCTTC.

The chain recombines TRBV29-1 with TRBJ1-2; weak D call: TRBD1 (6 bases). Looked up from germline, CDR1 is SQVTM and CDR2 is ANQGSEA. The CDR3 is 14 amino acids. The V end lost 6 bases, the J end lost 0 bases, and 14 bases lay between the germline ends. The CDR3 coding sequence is TGCAGCGTCGGGTCAGGGGAAGCTAACTATGGCTACACCTTC. Translated: CSVGSGEANYGYTF. The variable domain in full, with the rest retrieved from reference TRBV29-1 and TRBJ1-2, is SAVISQKPSRDICQRGTSLTIQCQVDSQVTMMFWYRQQPGQSLTLIATANQGSEATYESGFVIDKFPISRPNLTFSTLTVSNMSPEDSSIYLCSVGSGEANYGYTFGSGTRLTVV.

The chain carries TRBV30 and TRBJ2-2, with 8 bases identical to TRBD2. Germline V gene lookup returns CDR1 GTSNPN and CDR2 SVGIG (reference sequence). There are 19 residues in the CDR3. With V trimmed by 0 bases and J by 0 bases, 12 bases remained unmatched. The CDR3 DNA is TGTGCCTGGAGTGTACAGGGACTAGGACTAATCGCGAACACCGGGGAGCTGTTTTTT. This codes for CAWSVQGLGLIANTGELFF.

V is TRBV2 and J is TRBJ1-6; D is unclear. Germline loops: CDR1 SNHLY, CDR2 FYNNEI. V lost 5 bases and J lost 7, with 9 bases in between. The CDR3 is 13 residues long. CDR3 sequence (DNA): TGTGCCAGCAGTACAGAACGGAATTCACCCCTCCACTTT. Translated: CASSTERNSPLHF. The whole variable domain, remainder taken from reference TRBV2 and TRBJ1-6, is EPEVTQTPSHQVTQMGQEVILRCVPISNHLYFYWYRQILGQKVEFLVSFYNNEISEKSEIFDDQFSVERPDGSNFTLKIRSTKLEDSAMYFCASSTERNSPLHFGNGTRLTVT.

The chain has TRBV28 and TRBJ1-2, with 8 nucleotides matching TRBD1. Germline V lookup: CDR1 MDHEN, CDR2 SYDVKM. The CDR3 covers 16 residues. V was clipped by 6 bases and J by 0 bases; unmatched bases: 9. Written as DNA, the CDR3 is TGTGCCAGCAGGCAGACAGGGGAGGTGGCTAACTATGGCTACACCTTC. Protein: CASRQTGEVANYGYTF.

The chain has TRBV7-8 and TRBJ2-1; no reliable D call. Germline CDR1 is SGHVS and CDR2 is FQNEAQ. V lost 5 bases to trimming and J lost 0 bases, with 11 bases between them. This CDR3 comprises 15 residues. This CDR3 is CASSPRSDSYNEQFF. DNA of the CDR3: TGTGCCAGCAGCCCTCGCTCAGACTCCTACAATGAGCAGTTCTTC.

The chain recombines TRBV18 with TRBJ1-1; possible D gene TRBD1, 6 bases. Looked up from germline, CDR1 is KGHSH and CDR2 is LQKENI. Deletions cut 3 bases from V and 3 bases from J, with 17 bases between. The CDR3 spans 16 residues. The CDR3 coding sequence is TGTGCCAGCTCACCGCTACGGGACATTTTGGACACTGAAGCTTTCTTT. Its protein is CASSPLRDILDTEAFF.

On this clone itself: This sample also contains other DNA sequences that code for the same CDR3. This rearrangement joins TRBV27 to TRBJ2-7, with 8 nucleotides matching TRBD2. V lost 2 bases, J lost 0 bases, and 3 bases stayed unmatched. CDR1 and CDR2 from the germline V gene are MNHEY and SMNVEV (reference sequence). The CDR3 length is 15 residues. CDR3 nucleotide sequence: TGTGCCAGCAGTTTAGTAGCGGGGAGCTCCTACGAGCAGTACTTC. This sequence encodes CASSLVAGSSYEQYF.

This rearrangement joins TRBV4-1 to TRBJ1-3; D remains unclear. Germline assignment: CDR1 MGHRA and CDR2 YSYEKL. The V end lost 5 bases, the J end lost 2 bases, and 16 bases lay between the germline ends. The length of the CDR3 is 16 residues. The CDR3 DNA is TGCGCCAGCAGCTCGATCACGGAGGGAACTGGAAACACCATATATTTT. It specifies CASSSITEGTGNTIYF.

V usage is TRBV6-5 and J usage is TRBJ2-7, with D possibly being TRBD1 (5 bases). Germline V lookup: CDR1 MNHEY, CDR2 SVGAGI. The V gene lost 6 bases and the J gene lost 4 bases, with 13 bases spanning the gap. The CDR3 length is 13 residues. The DNA for the CDR3 is TGTGCCAGCAGCCTCCAGGGCCTTTACGAGCAGTACTTC. Its protein is CASSLQGLYEQYF.